Listed here are 13 T cell receptor beta chains from one sample, sequenced in a study of patients and donors after allogeneic stem cell transplantation. TCRdb itself ran the RT-PCR reads through MiXCR, one entry per CDR3 protein. Counted here are approximately 160,000 distinct CDR3 sequences, approximately 24% occurring once; the ten biggest clones make up roughly 25%. Source material: blood, either unsorted or a sorted T cell fraction (not recorded which). The origin of the receptors is a human donor who was either an allogeneic HSCT recipient or a stem cell or donor lymphocyte infusion donor (not recorded which). It is not recorded whose cells these are; they may come from a transplant donor.

The chain combines TRBV9 with TRBJ1-2; TRBD1 might be the D (5 bases). Trimming shortened V by 4 bases and J by 3 bases, and 19 bases separated the two germline ends. There are 16 residues in the CDR3. Germline values: CDR1 SGDLS, CDR2 YYNGEE. CDR3 bases: TGTGCCAGCAGCAAGAACCCAGCATGGGGGTACTATGGCTACACCTTC. Encoded protein: CASSKNPAWGYYGYTF.

This chain joins TRBV20-1 and TRBJ1-1; a weak D match, TRBD1 (6 bases). The CDR3 loop spans 16 amino acids. Germline lookup yields CDR1 DFQATT and CDR2 SNEGSKA (reference sequence). The V and J ends lost 2 bases and 4 bases respectively, with 20 bases between them. Here the CDR3 reads CSARNRPGHRGTEAFF. The CDR3 DNA reads TGCAGTGCTAGAAATAGACCGGGACACCGGGGCACTGAAGCTTTCTTT.

The genes are TRBV5-1 and TRBJ2-1; 9 bases line up with TRBD1. CDR3 length: 16 residues. V lost 0 bases to trimming and J lost 8 bases; unmatched junction nucleotides: 9. Germline V CDR1 and CDR2: SGHRS, YFSETQ. CDR3 coding DNA: TGCGCCAGCAGCTTGGGTACAGGGGGCTTTCTGCATGAGCAGTTCTTC. It is translated as CASSLGTGGFLHEQFF.

This clonotype was seen many times. The genes are TRBV12-3 or TRBV12-4 and TRBJ1-3; D is ambiguous. V was pared by 7 bases and J by 0 bases, with 7 bases between. This CDR3 has 13 amino acids. Here the CDR3 reads CASIRGSGNTIYF. DNA of the CDR3: TGTGCCAGCATTCGGGGCTCTGGAAACACCATATATTTT.

V gene TRBV5-1 combines with J gene TRBJ1-5; 8 bases are shared with TRBD1. Trimming cost V 4 bases and J 5 bases; bases outside gene matches: 5. From germline, CDR1 is SGHRS and CDR2 YFSETQ. There are 14 residues in the CDR3. CDR3 coding DNA: TGCGCCAGCAGCCCGACAGGGGTGCATCAGCCCCAGCATTTT. It encodes CASSPTGVHQPQHF.

This clonotype showed up just a few times. The V call is TRBV28, the J call TRBJ2-2, with 10 positions matching TRBD2. CDR3 length equals 16 residues. V lost 2 bases to trimming and J lost 1 base; unmatched junction nucleotides: 1. Germline CDR1 reads MDHEN; CDR2 reads SYDVKM. The CDR3 reads CASSLLAGENTGELFF. CDR3 nucleotide sequence: TGTGCCAGCAGTTTACTAGCGGGAGAGAACACCGGGGAGCTGTTTTTT.

In nucleotides, the CDR3 is TGTGCCAGCAGTCTCACAGGGCCGGGACAGCCCCAGCATTTT. Protein: CASSLTGPGQPQHF. This sequence joins TRBV12-3 or TRBV12-4 and TRBJ1-5, with D maybe TRBD1 (6 bases). The CDR3 contains 14 residues. The ends were cut back, 5 bases at V and 7 bases at J, with 15 bases in the middle.

This clonotype showed up many times. V gene TRBV20-1 combines with J gene TRBJ2-1; the D is unclear. V dropped 3 bases and J dropped 4 bases, with 16 bases sitting between them. CDR3 length: 15 residues. Looked up from germline, CDR1 is DFQATT and CDR2 is SNEGSKA (reference sequence). This CDR3 is CSARRLVASYNEQFF. As DNA, the CDR3 is TGCAGTGCTAGGCGGCTGGTGGCCTCTTACAATGAGCAGTTCTTC.

The chain carries TRBV20-1 and TRBJ1-1; 8 nucleotides line up with TRBD1. This CDR3 is built from 17 residues. Germline values: CDR1 DFQATT, CDR2 SNEGSKA (reference sequence). Trimming removed 3 bases from V and 4 bases from J; junction bases left unmatched: 16. CDR3 loop: CSARGQIQGQVSTEAFF. DNA of the CDR3: TGCAGTGCTAGGGGGCAAATACAGGGACAGGTTAGCACTGAAGCTTTCTTT.

The gene calls are TRBV29-1 and TRBJ2-2; the D is unclear. Germline assignment: CDR1 SQVTM and CDR2 ANQGSEA. V lost 7 bases to trimming and J lost 0 bases, with 6 bases between them. CDR3 size: 12 residues. Written as DNA, the CDR3 is TGCAGCGGTACAGCGAACACCGGGGAGCTGTTTTTT. Residues: CSGTANTGELFF.

This clonotype was counted only a few times. The chain uses TRBV29-1 and TRBJ2-5; 9 bases agree with TRBD1. Germline V gene lookup returns CDR1 SQVTM and CDR2 ANQGSEA. Trimming removed 6 bases from V and 4 bases from J; junction bases left unmatched: 6. The CDR3 is made up of 13 amino acids. CDR3 in DNA: TGCAGCGTGGGACAGGGTTTAAGAGAGACCCAGTACTTC. Protein: CSVGQGLRETQYF.

The chain combines TRBV4-3 with TRBJ2-5; 13 bases agree with TRBD2. Germline-derived CDR1 and CDR2 are LGHNA and YSLEER. CDR3 length: 18 residues. Losses at the gene ends were 0 bases for V and 4 bases for J; bases not matched to a gene: 8. CDR3 nucleotides: TGCGCCAGCAGCCAAGATCTCAGGACTAGCGGGAGATCAGAGACCCAGTACTTC. Translated, it gives CASSQDLRTSGRSETQYF.

The chain uses TRBV10-3 and TRBJ1-5; D call uncertain. CDR1 is ENHRY and CDR2 is SYGVKD in the germline V gene. Trimming removed 2 bases from V and 2 bases from J, with 13 bases in between. CDR3 length: 16 residues. The chain's CDR3 is CAISEDRSDGNQPQHF. The CDR3 DNA reads TGTGCCATCAGTGAGGATCGATCCGACGGCAATCAGCCCCAGCATTTT.